This TCR beta chain was profiled in a study of cytomegalovirus exposure and HLA in healthy donors. Whole-study context: Researchers previously reported finding some 110 million unique TCR beta sequences from about 200 million T cells.

In this sample, this clone turned up a few times. Its antigen is unknown. PCR amplification relied on 60 Vbeta primers (plus 13 Jbeta primers). Produced via immunoSEQ multiplex PCR; TCRdb's table is partial and in-frame only. The table includes approximately 110,000 clones, around 78% detected once. Overall study results and limits: Analysis was carried out at a later point, and it linked a missense DCLRE1C variant to TCR beta V- and J-gene trimming. Several top significant clusters appeared, in a later analysis, to be linked to common viral pathogens.

CDR1 is SNHLY and CDR2 is FYNNEI in the germline V gene. This CDR3 region has 15 residues. V shed 6 bases, J shed 3 bases, and the junction held 11 bases outside the gene matches. The sequenced sample consisted of PBMCs. V is TRBV2 and J is TRBJ2-7, with TRBD1 matching 7 bases. The sequence was collected from a man aged 35 to 55 in good health and CMV-seronegative. DNA for the CDR3: TGTGCCAGCAGAACAGACAGGGTGGGTCGCTACGAGCAGTACTTC. It translates to CASRTDRVGRYEQYF.